The clone carrying this T cell receptor beta chain was observed once. Its antigen is not identified. CDR3 length equals 14 residues. In germline, CDR1 is SGHRS, CDR2 YFSETQ. V gave up 4 bases and J gave up 6 bases, with 14 bases separating them. The data are from a study of PD-L1 blockade in urothelial cancer. As for the study in general: Male sex and bladder-origin urothelial cancer were recorded for about 85% of the roughly 30 patients. Whole-study findings and limits: For durable-benefit patients, tumor-associated blood clones expanded more at 3 weeks. Blood TCR clonality below the median before treatment was a predictor of better survival.

Each PCR received spiked synthetic TCR analog templates. The data were produced by immunoSEQ multiplex PCR, yet TCRdb's version contains in-frame clones alone and is incomplete. In the table there are 95,000 to 150,000 clones, about 84% of which are singletons. Time point meaning: peripheral blood 6 weeks after treatment start. Material: PBMCs, obtained around atezolizumab (anti-PD-L1) treatment. This receptor was taken from a man aged 50 to 60 with urothelial cancer. The V gene is TRBV5-1, the J gene TRBJ1-5, with D maybe TRBD1 (6 bases). The CDR3 bases are TGCGCCAGCAGCGCGACAGGTTCAGGTCAGCCCCAGCATTTT. This gives the protein CASSATGSGQPQHF. Full variable domain (rest looked up from reference TRBV5-1 and TRBJ1-5): KAGVTQTPRYLIKTRGQQVTLSCSPISGHRSVSWYQQTPGQGLQFLFEYFSETQRNKGNFPGRFSGRQFSNSRSEMNVSTLELGDSALYLCASSATGSGQPQHFGDGTRLSIL.